Sequencing of this TCR beta chain was carried out in a study of identifying expanded T cells in peripheral blood. Sequencing was performed with immunoSEQ multiplex PCR; in TCRdb, only in-frame clones are kept and a portion is missing. The sample includes around 75,000 clones, almost 90% of them seen just once. This clone has more than one count but fewer than ten. Its antigen remains unidentified. The V end was cut by 5 bases, the J end by 2 bases, with 10 bases between. Germline assignment: CDR1 SGHKS and CDR2 YYEKEE (reference sequence). The CDR3 loop spans 13 amino acids. Study findings and constraints: Technical replicates showed roughly 1.2 changed clones; roughly two weeks around 15; four weeks 19.

The sequenced material came from blood. This chain joins TRBV5-5 and TRBJ1-1, with a tentative D call TRBD1 (5 bases). This receptor was taken from a person aged 18 to 75 in good health. Here the CDR3 reads CASRRDLNTEAFF. CDR3 nucleotide sequence: TGTGCCAGCAGGCGGGACCTAAACACTGAAGCTTTCTTT.